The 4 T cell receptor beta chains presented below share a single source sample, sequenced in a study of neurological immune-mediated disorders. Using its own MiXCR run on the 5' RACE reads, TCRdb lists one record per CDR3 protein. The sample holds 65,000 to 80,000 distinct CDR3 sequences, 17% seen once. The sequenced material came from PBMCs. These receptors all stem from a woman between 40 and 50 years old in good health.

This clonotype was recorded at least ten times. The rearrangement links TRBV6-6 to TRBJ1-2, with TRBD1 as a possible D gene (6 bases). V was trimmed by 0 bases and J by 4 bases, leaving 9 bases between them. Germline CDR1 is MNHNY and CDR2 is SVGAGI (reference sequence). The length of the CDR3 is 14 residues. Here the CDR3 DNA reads TGTGCCAGCAGTTACTCGGACAGCCTCTATGGCTACACCTTC. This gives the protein CASSYSDSLYGYTF.

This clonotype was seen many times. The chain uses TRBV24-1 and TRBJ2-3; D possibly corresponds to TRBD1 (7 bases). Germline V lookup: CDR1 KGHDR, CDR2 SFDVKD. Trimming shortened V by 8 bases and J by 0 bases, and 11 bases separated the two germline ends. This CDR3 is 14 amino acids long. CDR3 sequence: CATTEGASTDTQYF. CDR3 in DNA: TGTGCCACCACGGAGGGGGCAAGCACAGATACGCAGTATTTT.

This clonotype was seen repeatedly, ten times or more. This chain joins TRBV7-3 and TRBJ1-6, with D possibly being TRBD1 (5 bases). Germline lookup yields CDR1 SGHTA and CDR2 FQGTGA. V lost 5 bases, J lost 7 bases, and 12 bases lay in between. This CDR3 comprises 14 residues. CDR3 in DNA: TGTGCCAGCAGCGAGCAGGGAGGGAATTCACCCCTCCACTTT. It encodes CASSEQGGNSPLHF.

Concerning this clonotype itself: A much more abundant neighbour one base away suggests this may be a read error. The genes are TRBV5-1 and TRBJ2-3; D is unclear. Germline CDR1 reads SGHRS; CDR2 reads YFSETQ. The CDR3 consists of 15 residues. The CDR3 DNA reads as TGCACCAGCAATAGCAGACCCCTACGCACAGATACGCAGTATTTT. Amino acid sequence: CTSNSRPLRTDTQYF.